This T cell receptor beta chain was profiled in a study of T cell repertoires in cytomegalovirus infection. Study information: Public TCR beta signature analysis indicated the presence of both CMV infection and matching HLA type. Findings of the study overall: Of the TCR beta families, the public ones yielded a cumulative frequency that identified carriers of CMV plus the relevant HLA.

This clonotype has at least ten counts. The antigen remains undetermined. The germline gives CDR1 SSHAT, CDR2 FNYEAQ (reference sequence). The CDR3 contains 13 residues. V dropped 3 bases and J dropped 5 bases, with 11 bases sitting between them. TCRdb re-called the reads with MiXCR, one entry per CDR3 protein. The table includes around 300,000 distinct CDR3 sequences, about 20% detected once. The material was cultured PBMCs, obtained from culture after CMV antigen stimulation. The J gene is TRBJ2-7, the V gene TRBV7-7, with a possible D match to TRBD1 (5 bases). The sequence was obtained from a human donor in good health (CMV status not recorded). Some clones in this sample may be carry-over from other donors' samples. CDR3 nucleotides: TGTGCCAGCAGCTTGGGGCAGGGTGACGAGCAGTACTTC. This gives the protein CASSLGQGDEQYF.